The TCR beta chain under discussion was sequenced for a study of CD8+CD57+ T cells in acquired aplastic anemia. For the study at large: When averaged, DNA from sorted CD4+ and CD8+ cells came to approximately 3.2 ug.

Comments on this clonotype: Its antigen is unidentified.

The study profiled TCR beta VDJ and CDR3 using genomic DNA as template. MiXCR was run by TCRdb on the reads, yielding one entry per CDR3 protein. Among 150,000 to 170,000 distinct CDR3 sequences listed, over 50% were seen once. The germline V and J ends were trimmed by 4 bases and 5 bases, with 18 bases remaining between them. The CDR3 length is 15 residues. Germline V gene sequence: CDR1 MGHDK, CDR2 SYGVNS. Patients included in sequencing had previously demonstrated CD8+CD57+ cell expansion by flow cytometry. Every patient was diagnosed with severe acquired aplastic anemia. Findings and caveats of the study: Patients and controls shared twenty-nine CD8+ CDR3 sequences. Any difference that existed in CD8+ Simpson's diversity between patients and controls was not significant.

The sequence derives from a human donor with aplastic anemia. Input material: sorted CD4+, CD8+, or CD8+CD57+ T cells (not recorded which) from PBMCs. The chain recombines TRBV25-1 with TRBJ2-7, with D perhaps matching TRBD1 (6 bases). The CDR3, as DNA: TGTGCCAGCAGTGTCCTACCCGACAGGATCCACGAGCAGTACTTC. Amino acids: CASSVLPDRIHEQYF.